The TCR beta chain under discussion was sequenced for a study of shared clonotypes between healthy human individuals (dated by TCRdb to 2018 to 2021). At the level of the whole study: The cohort included three men and a couple of women between 18 and 49 years of age. Per donor, leukapheresis produced somewhere between about 0.9 and 10 billion PBMCs. To increase sequencing depth and limit assay-specific biases, different laboratories used diverse techniques to prepare libraries and sequence TCR repertoires. Blood TCR repertoires of five healthy adults were deeply sequenced to estimate repertoire size and the extent of clonotype sharing between individuals. Per donor, three plates each were used for CD4 naive and CD4 memory, two for CD8 naive, and one for CD8 memory. Here is what the overall study found, with its caveats: Approximately 5% of naive CD4, around 3.6% of naive CD8, about 2.5% of memory CD4, and 0.4% of memory CD8 clonotypes were shared across a few donors. Based on pairwise subsampling, the degree of clonotype sharing among donors was expected to be affected by sequencing depth. Sampling was limited to blood, and TCR repertoires in tissue likely differ from TCR repertoires in blood. Even with the large sequencing depth, rarefaction of the sorted-subset datasets indicated that sequencing was incomplete. Because the study included only a small number of donors, the genetic and exposure-history diversity represented was limited. Naive subsets generally had larger estimated clonotype richness than memory subsets. Higher generation probabilities were observed for clonotypes shared by all four sorted-subset donors than for non-shared clonotypes.

Using the deep immunoSEQ assay, TCR CDR3 regions were amplified from genomic DNA by multiplex PCR. For each cell subset, the extracted genomic DNA was distributed evenly across all wells of several immunoSEQ 96-well plates, and each plate served as one replicate. For sorted subsets, roughly 200 ng genomic DNA, equal to about 30,000 T cell genomes, was loaded into each replicate PCR. The purified libraries were quantified using a Qubit 3.0 fluorometer, sized with a Bioanalyzer 2100, and then quantified again using the KAPA Library Quantification kit. Every immunoSEQ 96-well plate was sequenced on a dedicated single-read 150-cycle Illumina NextSeq 550 flow cell. In the original analysis: Because the immunoSEQ output included only junctional sequences and no quality scores, the filtering could not be the same as the filtering used for full-length reads. Sequences were annotated with PyIR, a Python wrapper for IgBLAST v1.9, using IMGT germline references to assign V/J genes and CDR3. Any read was removed if the V/J assignment was weak (E-value above 1e-6), the CDR3 was missing, or the read contained stop codons, out-of-frame junctions, or ambiguous translated residues. V3J clonotypes were defined as sequences sharing the same inferred V gene, J gene, and CDR3 amino acid sequence. Percentage overlap between repertoires was computed as shared unique clonotypes divided by the size of the smaller repertoire. Three approaches were used to assess repertoire richness: RTK rarefaction, the Chao1 estimator, and Recon v2.1 estimates of unobserved clonotypes. For all TCRbeta clonotypes obtained by the gDNA method from a handful of donors, generation probabilities were computed with OLGA. What TCRdb holds here is the immuneACCESS table cut down to in-frame rearrangements. Part of the clones is not present; checked against another copy, under half of the missing clones reflect an unresolved V gene, and the others are unexplained. V and J calls and clone size are those listed in that table; D and trimming were worked out from the DNA. The table for this sample lists approximately 620,000 clones; more than 95% of them were counted only once. Of the sample, 0.057% is held by the ten largest clones.

The donors were healthy, HIV-negative adults who had no recently reported acute infections or vaccinations. Every donor was a Caucasian adult living in Nashville, Tennessee, USA. CD4+ T cells were enriched through magnetic negative selection, after which naive cells were positively selected on CD45RA and the remaining negative fraction served as the memory subset. Blood was collected by leukapheresis, and PBMCs were isolated by Ficoll-Histopaque density gradient centrifugation and then cryopreserved in liquid nitrogen vapor phase. Analytical flow cytometry was used to check the purity and quantity of every magnetically sorted T cell population. Each sorted fraction had its genomic DNA isolated and then quantified by UV absorbance on a Nanodrop 2000c. The CDR3 sequence holds 15 residues, the cysteine and phenylalanine included. Solely the CDR3 DNA is kept, with 45 bases framed from the first base. The V end loses 5 bases and the J end loses 2 bases, and a stretch of 12 bases separates them. The germline V gene gives CDR1 as MNHEY and CDR2 as SVGAGI.

This clone was seen once. The target of this receptor is not known. No much larger clone is present one base from it, and per-base qualities are unavailable. The clonotype comes from a woman aged 30 to 39 in good health. The specimen sequenced was naive CD4+ T cells sorted from blood. The intended sense of this specimen's cell subset or site label: CD45RA+ positively selected. The chain uses TRBV6-5 and TRBJ2-2; the D region possibly corresponds to TRBD2 (6 bases align). The DNA sequence follows: TGTGCCAGCAGTCTTTTGCGGGGCAACACCGGGGAGCTGTTTTTT. Its coded protein is CASSLLRGNTGELFF.